The 15 T cell receptor beta chains listed next were all sequenced from one sample in a study of breast tumors, draining lymph nodes, adjacent tissues. Via MiXCR, TCRdb re-called the multiplex PCR reads, giving one row per CDR3 protein. This sample has 150,000 to 200,000 distinct CDR3 sequences, with about 33% found just once. Breast cancer patients provided tissue from their axillary draining lymph nodes. Input material: axillary lymph node tissue. The receptors were gathered from a female donor with breast cancer. Some clones in this sample may be carry-over from other donors' samples.

In the case of this clonotype: A junction end diverges from the germline sequence, so it may reflect a read error. This chain joins TRBV2 and TRBJ1-5, with 8 bases that match TRBD1. Per the germline V gene, CDR1 is SNHLY and CDR2 is FYNNEI. This CDR3 spans 15 amino acids. CDR3 in amino acids: CTSRWDRRDNQPKHF. Here the CDR3 DNA reads TGTACCAGCAGATGGGACAGGAGGGATAATCAGCCCAAGCATTTT.

Points on this clonotype: Since a much larger clone is just one base distant, this may be a read error. The chain employs TRBV6-5 and TRBJ2-1; 13 nucleotides line up with TRBD2. The length of the CDR3 is 13 residues. The J segment lost 15 bases and the V segment lost 8 bases, leaving 10 bases of the junction unmatched. Looked up from germline, CDR1 is MNHEY and CDR2 is SVGAGI. The DNA for the CDR3 is TGTGCCAGCGGTTTGGGACTAGCGGGACTAGGGTTCTTC. This codes for CASGLGLAGLGFF.

The chain carries TRBV6-2 or TRBV6-3 and TRBJ2-5; either TRBD1 or TRBD2 may supply D (6 bases each). Trimming cost V 8 bases and J 3 bases, with 34 bases left between them. CDR1 is MNHEY, CDR2 SVGEGT, per germline. This CDR3 region has 20 residues. CDR3 in DNA: TGTGCCAGCCGCGAATTGGGGGGCGACGGCACTGCAGATGTAGAAGAGACCCAGTACTTC. It specifies CASRELGGDGTADVEETQYF.

The table lists this clonotype with many counts. The genes are TRBV11-2 and TRBJ2-7, with D unresolved. Trimming took 5 bases from V and 1 from J, leaving 12 bases between them. Germline V gene sequence: CDR1 SGHAT, CDR2 FQNNGV. CDR3 size: 14 residues. CDR3 sequence reads: CASSPPTASYEQYF. CDR3 nucleotide sequence: TGTGCCAGCAGCCCCCCTACGGCGTCCTACGAGCAGTACTTC.

As for this clonotype: A much bigger clone sits one base away, suggesting this may be a read error. The chain recombines TRBV6-5 with TRBJ1-2, with TRBD1 identical over 12 bases. CDR1 and CDR2 from the germline V gene are MNHEY and SVGAGI. CDR3 size: 15 residues. The DNA for the CDR3 is TGTGCCAGCAGCCTGGTTGGGACAGGGGGCCATGGCTACATCTTC. Its translation is CASSLVGTGGHGYIF.

V is TRBV14 and J is TRBJ2-3, with 11 bases identical to TRBD2. Germline V gene sequence: CDR1 SGHDN, CDR2 FVKESK. The CDR3 consists of 20 residues. V dropped 3 bases and J dropped 2; count of bases not matched to a gene: 16. The CDR3: CASSHRSHLAGGPITDTQYF. The CDR3 DNA reads as TGTGCCAGCAGCCACAGATCACATTTAGCGGGGGGGCCAATCACAGATACGCAGTATTTT.

There are many counts of this clonotype. The V and J genes are TRBV5-6 and TRBJ2-7; TRBD1 aligns across 7 bases. The germline V gene encodes CDR1 SGHDT and CDR2 YYEEEE. The CDR3 consists of 14 residues. Trimming removed 0 bases from V and 5 bases from J; junction bases left unmatched: 5. The CDR3 loop is CASSLDRGWDEQYF. The CDR3 DNA follows: TGTGCCAGCAGCTTGGACAGGGGCTGGGACGAGCAGTACTTC. The full variable domain, its missing parts supplied by reference TRBV5-6 and TRBJ2-7, is DAGVTQSPTHLIKTRGQQVTLRCSPKSGHDTVSWYQQALGQGPQFIFQYYEEEERQRGNFPDRFSGHQFPNYSSELNVNALLLGDSALYLCASSLDRGWDEQYFGPGTRLTVT.

This clonotype was found many times. Possible read error: a much larger clone is one base away. The V gene is TRBV13, the J gene TRBJ2-7; possibly TRBD1 for D (6 bases). The CDR3 is 13 residues long. V was clipped by 6 bases and J by 5 bases, with 14 bases between them. The germline V gene encodes CDR1 PRHDT and CDR2 FYEKMQ (reference sequence). The CDR3 protein is CASRHPGAHEQYF. DNA of the CDR3: TGTGCCAGCAGACACCCAGGGGCCCACGAGCAGTACTTC.

This clonotype was observed at least ten times. The rearrangement links TRBV3-1 to TRBJ1-5; D remains unclear. Trimming stripped 0 bases from V and 7 bases from J, with 13 bases between. CDR1 LGHDT and CDR2 YNNKEL come from the germline V gene (reference sequence). There are 15 residues in the CDR3. The CDR3 DNA follows: TGTGCCAGCAGCCAAGAAGGAGGGAGGAGGCAGCCCCAGCATTTT. Translating it yields CASSQEGGRRQPQHF.

This clonotype was observed at least ten times. The chain links TRBV6-1 to TRBJ1-4, with a weak D call TRBD1 (5 bases). Germline V CDR1 and CDR2: MNHNS, SASEGT. The length of the CDR3 is 15 residues. With 6 bases removed from V and 0 bases from J, the gap between germline ends came to 11 bases. The CDR3 loop reads CASSDSPATNEKLFF. The CDR3 coding sequence is TGTGCCAGCAGCGACAGTCCAGCAACTAATGAAAAACTGTTTTTT.

The sample holds many counts of this clonotype. This may come from a read error, since a much larger clone is one base off. The chain joins TRBV25-1 to TRBJ2-7; 9 bases align to TRBD1. Germline CDR1 MGHDK, CDR2 SYGVNS. With V trimmed by 2 bases and J by 7 bases, 15 bases remained unmatched. This CDR3 is 17 amino acids long. CDR3 bases: TGTGCCAGCAGTGAACCCCCGAGGACAGGGGCCATGCGTGAGCAGTACTTC. Translation gives CASSEPPRTGAMREQYF.

This sequence joins TRBV28 and TRBJ2-1, with D unclear. Germline V gives CDR1 MDHEN, CDR2 SYDVKM. This CDR3 is built from 18 residues. V lost 3 bases, J lost 0 bases, and 18 bases lay in between. CDR3 nucleotide sequence: TGTGCCAGCAGTTTCCCCCGGTGGGTCGCGAGCTCCTACAATGAGCAGTTCTTC. As protein: CASSFPRWVASSYNEQFF.

This clonotype was seen repeatedly, ten times or more. The rearrangement links TRBV12-3 or TRBV12-4 to TRBJ2-5; the D is unclear. The CDR3 has 14 amino acids. With 3 bases removed from V and 8 bases from J, the gap between germline ends came to 16 bases. The CDR3 reads CASSLVGPADTQYF. CDR3 in DNA: TGTGCCAGCAGTTTGGTGGGCCCCGCAGACACCCAGTACTTC.

This clonotype was counted at least ten times. The chain combines TRBV11-3 with TRBJ2-1; 7 bases are a match to TRBD2. The length of the CDR3 is 15 residues. V gave up 5 bases and J gave up 8 bases; unmatched junction bases: 12. CDR1 SGHNT and CDR2 YENEEA come from the germline V gene. CDR3 coding DNA: TGTGCCAGCAGCCAACTCGTGGGAGGGGTCTATGAGCAGTTCTTC. It specifies CASSQLVGGVYEQFF.

There are many counts of this clonotype. J is TRBJ2-7 and V is TRBV10-1; possibly TRBD1 or TRBD2 for D (5 bases each). V lost 3 bases and J 1 base, leaving 13 bases between the germline ends. CDR3 size: 15 residues. The germline V gene has CDR1 WNHNN and CDR2 SYGVQD (reference sequence). CDR3 sequence: CASSEKRDGSYEQYF. The CDR3 region has the DNA TGCGCCAGCAGTGAAAAAAGGGACGGTTCCTACGAGCAGTACTTC.